This T cell receptor (beta chain) is from a study of T cell repertoires in cytomegalovirus infection. The study, taken as a whole, reports: Carriage of CMV together with the relevant HLA was identifiable through cumulative public TCR beta family frequency. CMV-specific TCR beta clonotypes restricted by HLA-C dominated the ex vivo response.

V shed 3 bases and J 2 bases; nucleotides not matched to a gene: 4. There are 14 residues in the CDR3. CDR1 and CDR2 (germline): MDHEN, SYDVKM. TCRdb reprocessed the reads with MiXCR, giving one entry per CDR3 protein. Found here are about 230,000 distinct CDR3 sequences, approximately 22% of them singletons; the top ten hold about 18%. As concerns this clonotype: The antigen remains undetermined.

This sequence was found in a human donor in good health (CMV status not recorded). Some clones in this sample may be carry-over from other donors' samples. The sequencing sample was made of CD8+ T cells from PBMCs. The chain combines TRBV28 with TRBJ2-7, with 7 nucleotides matching TRBD2. The CDR3 spells CASSFTAGTYEQYF. The CDR3 DNA is TGTGCCAGCAGTTTTACAGCGGGGACCTACGAGCAGTACTTC.